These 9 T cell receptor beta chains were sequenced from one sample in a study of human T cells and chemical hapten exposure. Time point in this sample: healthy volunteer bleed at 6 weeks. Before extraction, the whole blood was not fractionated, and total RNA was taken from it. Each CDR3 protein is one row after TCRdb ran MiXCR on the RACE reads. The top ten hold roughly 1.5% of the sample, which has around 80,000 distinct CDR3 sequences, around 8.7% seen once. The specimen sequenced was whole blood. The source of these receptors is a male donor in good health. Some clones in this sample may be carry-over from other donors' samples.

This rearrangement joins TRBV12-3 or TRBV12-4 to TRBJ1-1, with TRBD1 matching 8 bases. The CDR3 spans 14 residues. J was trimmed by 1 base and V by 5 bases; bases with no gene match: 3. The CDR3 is CASSPTGGNTEAFF. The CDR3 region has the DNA TGTGCCAGCAGTCCCACAGGGGGGAACACTGAAGCTTTCTTT.

The CDR3 spells CASSPSGRVYNEQFF. CDR3 DNA sequence: TGTGCCAGCAGTCCTAGCGGGAGGGTGTACAATGAGCAGTTCTTC. This chain joins TRBV12-3 or TRBV12-4 and TRBJ2-1; TRBD2 matches 12 bases. The CDR3 has 15 residues. Trimming at V came to 5 bases and at J to 4 bases, leaving 3 bases not matched to a gene.

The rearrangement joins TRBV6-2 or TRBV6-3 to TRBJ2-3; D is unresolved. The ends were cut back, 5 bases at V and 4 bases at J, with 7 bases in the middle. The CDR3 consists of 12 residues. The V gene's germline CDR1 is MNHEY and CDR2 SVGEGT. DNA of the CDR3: TGTGCCAGCAGTCAGTCTGCAGATACGCAGTATTTT. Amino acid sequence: CASSQSADTQYF.

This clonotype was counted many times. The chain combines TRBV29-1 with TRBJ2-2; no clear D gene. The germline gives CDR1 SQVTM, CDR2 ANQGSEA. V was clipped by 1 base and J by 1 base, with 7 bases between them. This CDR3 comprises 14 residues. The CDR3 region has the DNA TGCAGCGTTGAAGCGGGTCAGAACACCGGGGAGCTGTTTTTT. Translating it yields CSVEAGQNTGELFF.

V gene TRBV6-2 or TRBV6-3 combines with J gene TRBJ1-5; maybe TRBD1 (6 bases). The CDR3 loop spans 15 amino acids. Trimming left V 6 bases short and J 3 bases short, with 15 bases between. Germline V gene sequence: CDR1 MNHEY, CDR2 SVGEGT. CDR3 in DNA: TGTGCCAGCAGGATCAGGGGTGCGGACAATCAGCCCCAGCATTTT. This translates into CASRIRGADNQPQHF.

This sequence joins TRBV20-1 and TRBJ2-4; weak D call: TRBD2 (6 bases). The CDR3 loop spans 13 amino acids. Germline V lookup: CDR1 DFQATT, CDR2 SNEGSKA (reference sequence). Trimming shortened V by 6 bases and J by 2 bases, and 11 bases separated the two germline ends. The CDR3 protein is CSAAGLSKNIQYF. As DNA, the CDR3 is TGCAGTGCCGCGGGACTGTCCAAAAACATTCAGTACTTC.

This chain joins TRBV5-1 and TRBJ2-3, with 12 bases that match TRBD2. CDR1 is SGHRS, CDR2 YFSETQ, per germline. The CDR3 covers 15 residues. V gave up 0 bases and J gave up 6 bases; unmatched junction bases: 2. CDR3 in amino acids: CASSLGTSGTDTQYF. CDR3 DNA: TGCGCCAGCAGCTTGGGGACTAGCGGGACGGATACGCAGTATTTT.

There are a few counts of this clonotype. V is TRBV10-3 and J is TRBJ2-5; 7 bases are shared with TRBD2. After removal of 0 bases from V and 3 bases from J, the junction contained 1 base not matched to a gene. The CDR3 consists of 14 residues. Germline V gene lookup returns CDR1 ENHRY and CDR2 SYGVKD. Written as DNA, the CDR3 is TGTGCCATCAGTGAGTCCGGGGGGAAAGAGACCCAGTACTTC. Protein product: CAISESGGKETQYF.

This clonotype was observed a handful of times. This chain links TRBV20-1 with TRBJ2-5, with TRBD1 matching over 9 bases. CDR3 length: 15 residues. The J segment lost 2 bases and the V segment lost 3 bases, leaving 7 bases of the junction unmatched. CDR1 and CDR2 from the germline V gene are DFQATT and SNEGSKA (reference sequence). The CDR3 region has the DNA TGCAGTGCTAGTTCCCGGGACAGGGAGCAAGAGACCCAGTACTTC. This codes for CSASSRDREQETQYF.